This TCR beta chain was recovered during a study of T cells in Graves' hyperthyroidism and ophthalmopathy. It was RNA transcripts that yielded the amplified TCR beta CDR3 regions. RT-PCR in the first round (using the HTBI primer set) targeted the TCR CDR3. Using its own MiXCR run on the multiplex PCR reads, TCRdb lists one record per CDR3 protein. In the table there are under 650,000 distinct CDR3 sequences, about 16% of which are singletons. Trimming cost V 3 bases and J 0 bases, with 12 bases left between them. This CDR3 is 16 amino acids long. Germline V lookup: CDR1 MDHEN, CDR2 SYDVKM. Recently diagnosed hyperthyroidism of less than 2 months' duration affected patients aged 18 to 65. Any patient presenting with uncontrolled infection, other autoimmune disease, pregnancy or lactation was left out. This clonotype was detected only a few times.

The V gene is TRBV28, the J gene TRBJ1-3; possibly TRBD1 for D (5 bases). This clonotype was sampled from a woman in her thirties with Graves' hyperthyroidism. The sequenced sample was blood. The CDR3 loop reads CASSFGGLNSGNTIYF. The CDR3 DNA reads TGTGCCAGCAGTTTCGGGGGGTTAAACTCTGGAAACACCATATATTTT.